The following is a TCR beta chain sequence with its context. Documented time point: pretreatment peripheral blood. Profiling relied on immunoSEQ multiplex PCR, and the TCRdb table lists in-frame clones only, not all of them. The sample shows about 30,000 clones, approximately 84% of them seen only once. This CDR3 is 15 amino acids long. With 5 bases clipped from V and 4 bases from J, the junction kept 7 bases outside the gene matches. Germline CDR1 and CDR2: SEHNR and FQNEAQ (reference sequence). These data are taken from a study of PD-L1 blockade in urothelial cancer. The sequencing here drew on PBMCs, taken around atezolizumab (anti-PD-L1) treatment. This clonotype was sampled from a man in his sixties with urothelial cancer. V and J are TRBV7-9 and TRBJ1-2, with 10 bases lining up with TRBD1. In DNA, the CDR3 is TGTGCCAGCAGCCCCTTAGGGACAGGGGCCTATGGCTACACCTTC. This gives the protein CASSPLGTGAYGYTF.